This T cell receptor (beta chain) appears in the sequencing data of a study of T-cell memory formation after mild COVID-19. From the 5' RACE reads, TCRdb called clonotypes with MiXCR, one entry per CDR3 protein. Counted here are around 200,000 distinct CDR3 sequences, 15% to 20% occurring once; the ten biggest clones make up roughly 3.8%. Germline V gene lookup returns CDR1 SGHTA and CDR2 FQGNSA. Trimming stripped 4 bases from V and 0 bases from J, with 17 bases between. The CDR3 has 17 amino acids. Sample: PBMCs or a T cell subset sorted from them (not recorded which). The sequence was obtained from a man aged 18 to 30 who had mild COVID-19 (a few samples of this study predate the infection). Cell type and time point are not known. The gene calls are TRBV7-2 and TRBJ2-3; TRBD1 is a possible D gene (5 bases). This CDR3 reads CASSYRPVGQSTDTQYF. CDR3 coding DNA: TGTGCCAGCAGCTATAGGCCTGTGGGGCAGAGCACAGATACGCAGTATTTT.